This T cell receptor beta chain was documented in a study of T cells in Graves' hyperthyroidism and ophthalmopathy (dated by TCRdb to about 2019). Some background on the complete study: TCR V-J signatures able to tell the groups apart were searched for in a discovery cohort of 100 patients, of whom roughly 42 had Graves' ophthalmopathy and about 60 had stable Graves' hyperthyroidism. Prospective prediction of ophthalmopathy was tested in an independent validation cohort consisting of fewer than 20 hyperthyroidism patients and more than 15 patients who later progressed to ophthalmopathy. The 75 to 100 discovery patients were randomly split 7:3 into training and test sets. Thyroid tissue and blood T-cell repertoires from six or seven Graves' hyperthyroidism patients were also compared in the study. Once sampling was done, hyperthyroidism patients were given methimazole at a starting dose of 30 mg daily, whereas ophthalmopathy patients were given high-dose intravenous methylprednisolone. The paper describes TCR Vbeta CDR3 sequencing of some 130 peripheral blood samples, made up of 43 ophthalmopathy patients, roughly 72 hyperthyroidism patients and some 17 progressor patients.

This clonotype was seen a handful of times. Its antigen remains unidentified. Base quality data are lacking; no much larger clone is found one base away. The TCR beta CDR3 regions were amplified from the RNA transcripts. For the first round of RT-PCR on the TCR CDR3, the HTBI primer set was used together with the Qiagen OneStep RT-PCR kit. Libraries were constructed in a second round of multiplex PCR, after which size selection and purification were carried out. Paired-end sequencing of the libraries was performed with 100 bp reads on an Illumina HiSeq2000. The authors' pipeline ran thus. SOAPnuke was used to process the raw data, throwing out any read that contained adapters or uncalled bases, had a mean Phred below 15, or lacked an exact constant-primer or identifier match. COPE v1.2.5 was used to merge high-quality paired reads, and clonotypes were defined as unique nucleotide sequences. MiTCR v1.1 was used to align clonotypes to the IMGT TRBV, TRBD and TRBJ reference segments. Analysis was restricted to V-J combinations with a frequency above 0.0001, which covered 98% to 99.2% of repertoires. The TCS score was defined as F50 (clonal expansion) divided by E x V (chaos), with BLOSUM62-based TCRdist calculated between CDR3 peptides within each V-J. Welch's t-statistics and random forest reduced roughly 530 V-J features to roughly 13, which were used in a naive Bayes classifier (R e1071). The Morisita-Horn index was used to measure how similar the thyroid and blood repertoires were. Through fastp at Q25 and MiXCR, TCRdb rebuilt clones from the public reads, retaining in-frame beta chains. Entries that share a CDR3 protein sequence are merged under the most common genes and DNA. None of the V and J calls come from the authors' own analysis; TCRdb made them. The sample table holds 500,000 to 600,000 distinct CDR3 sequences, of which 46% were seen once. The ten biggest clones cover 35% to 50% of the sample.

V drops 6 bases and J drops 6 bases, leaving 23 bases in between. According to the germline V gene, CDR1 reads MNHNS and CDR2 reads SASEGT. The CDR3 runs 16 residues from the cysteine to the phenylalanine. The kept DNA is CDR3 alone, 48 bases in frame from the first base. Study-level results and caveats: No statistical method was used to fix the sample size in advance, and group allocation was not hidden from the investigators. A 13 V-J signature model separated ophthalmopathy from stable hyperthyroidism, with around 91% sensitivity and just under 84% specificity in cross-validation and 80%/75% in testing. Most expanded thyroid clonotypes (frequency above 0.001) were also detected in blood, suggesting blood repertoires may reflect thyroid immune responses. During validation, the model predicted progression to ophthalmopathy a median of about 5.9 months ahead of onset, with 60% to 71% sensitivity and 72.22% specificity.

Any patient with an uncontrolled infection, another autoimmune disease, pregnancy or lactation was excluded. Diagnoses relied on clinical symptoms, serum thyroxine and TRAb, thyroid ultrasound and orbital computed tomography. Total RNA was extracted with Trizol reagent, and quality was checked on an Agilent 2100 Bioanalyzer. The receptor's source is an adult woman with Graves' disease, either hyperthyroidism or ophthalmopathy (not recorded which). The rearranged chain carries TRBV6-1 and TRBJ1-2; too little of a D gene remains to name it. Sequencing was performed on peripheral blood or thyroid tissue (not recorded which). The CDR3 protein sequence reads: CASSQTIIQNLHGYTF. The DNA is TGTGCCAGCAGCCAGACCATAATTCAGAACCTCCATGGCTACACCTTC.